The next 19 T cell receptor beta chains were all read from a single sample in a study of T cell clonality in common variable immunodeficiency. Here immunoSEQ multiplex PCR was the method, and the copy in TCRdb shows in-frame clones only, minus some. This sample carries tens of thousands of clones, none of them present only once. What was sequenced was peripheral blood mononuclear cells. The receptors derive from a person between 18 and 70 years old in good health.

Turning to this clone: The read stops 3 residues short of the end of the CDR3; the missing end is completed from the germline J gene. The chain has TRBV20-1 and TRBJ1-6; TRBD1 matches at 7 bases. There are 19 residues in the CDR3. After removal of 0 bases from V and 4 bases from J, the junction contained 15 bases not matched to a gene. Germline assignment: CDR1 DFQATT and CDR2 SNEGSKA (reference sequence). The CDR3 bases that were read are TGCAGTGCTAGAGATAGCATCTTGGTTGACAGGGCTTATAATTCACCC. This translates into CSARDSILVDRAYNSP. The whole CDR3 protein is CSARDSILVDRAYNSPLHF.

This clone was picked up many times. The CDR3 goes on 3 residues after the read ends, and that part is filled in from the germline J gene. The V and J genes are TRBV20-1 and TRBJ2-3; D is possibly TRBD2 (5 bases). In germline, CDR1 is DFQATT, CDR2 SNEGSKA (reference sequence). The CDR3 is 11 residues long. The CDR3 region is CSTGPGSSQYF. CDR3 DNA (partial): TGCAGTACTGGACCGGGGTCGTCG.

This clone was seen repeatedly, ten times or more. The read comes to an end 3 residues before the CDR3 does, leaving the germline J gene to fill in the end. The gene calls are TRBV12-3 or TRBV12-4 and TRBJ2-5; no clear D. CDR3 length: 13 amino acids. V gave up 3 bases and J gave up 7 bases, with 12 bases separating them. CDR3 protein: CASSFQEMGTQYF. CDR3 bases read: TGTGCCAGCAGTTTTCAGGAAATGGGGACC.

This clone was counted many times. The sequenced fragment ends 3 residues before the CDR3 boundary, so the rest is inferred from the germline J gene. J is TRBJ1-5 and V is TRBV12-3 or TRBV12-4, with 8 positions matching TRBD1. The CDR3 has 13 amino acids. The junction had 1 base not matched to a gene; V was cut back by 6 bases and J by 3 bases. The DNA read from the CDR3 is TGTGCCAGCAGCCAGGGGGCCAATCAGCCC. Its translation is CASSQGANQP. The whole CDR3 region reads CASSQGANQPQHF.

This clone has ten or more counts. Read data end 3 residues before the CDR3 end; the end is taken from the germline J gene. V gene TRBV20-1 combines with J gene TRBJ2-7; D may be TRBD2 (6 bases). Trimming left V 6 bases short and J 2 bases short, with 17 bases between. The CDR3 spans 14 residues. Germline CDR1 DFQATT, CDR2 SNEGSKA (reference sequence). CDR3 sequence: CSATAGTFPYEQYF. CDR3 bases read: TGCAGTGCAACCGCCGGGACTTTTCCCTACGAG.

The table lists this clone with many counts. The CDR3 extends 3 residues past the end of the read, so its final part is completed from the germline J gene. The V and J genes are TRBV11-2 and TRBJ2-7; no definite D call. Trimming took off 3 bases at V and 3 bases at J, with 9 bases between the two ends. The CDR3 runs 13 residues. Per germline, CDR1 SGHAT and CDR2 FQNNGV. This chain's CDR3 is CASSFGDIYEQYF. Partial CDR3 DNA: TGTGCCAGCAGCTTCGGAGACATCTACGAG.

This clone was seen many times. Read sequence stops 3 residues before the CDR3 end, and the germline J gene provides the missing end. The chain is built from TRBV4-1 and TRBJ2-2, with TRBD2 matching 10 bases. The CDR3 has 15 amino acids. Germline V gene data show CDR1 as MGHRA and CDR2 as YSYEKL. The J segment lost 7 bases and the V segment lost 7 bases, leaving 9 bases of the junction unmatched. CDR3 protein: CASKFQREGYGELFF. The DNA read from the CDR3 is TGCGCCAGCAAGTTCCAGCGGGAGGGCTACGGGGAG.

In its sample, this clone was seen many times. The CDR3 extends 3 residues past the end of the read, so its final part is completed from the germline J gene. The chain combines TRBV5-1 with TRBJ2-5, with TRBD2 identical over 10 bases. The CDR3 is 17 residues long. The V gene's germline CDR1 is SGHRS and CDR2 YFSETQ. The trim removed 3 bases at V and 4 bases at J, leaving 12 bases unmatched. The CDR3 bases that were read are TGCGCCAGCAGCTGGAAGCGGGAGGGCCCGTTCAGAGAGACC. Translated, it gives CASSWKREGPFRET. The full CDR3 is CASSWKREGPFRETQYF.

This clone was seen at least ten times. The read stops 3 residues short of the end of the CDR3; the missing end is completed from the germline J gene. The V and J genes are TRBV2 and TRBJ1-5; D is uncertain. Looked up from germline, CDR1 is SNHLY and CDR2 is FYNNEI. V shed 4 bases and J shed 2 bases, with 3 bases lying between them. The CDR3 is 12 amino acids. The CDR3 is CASSGGNQPQHF. The part of the CDR3 DNA that was read is TGTGCCAGCAGTGGCGGCAATCAGCCC.

This clone has ten or more counts. The covered CDR3 bases are TGTGCCTGGAGTGTACAGAACACCGGGGAG. Amino acids: CAWSVQNTGE. The entire CDR3 sequence reads CAWSVQNTGELFF. The chain is built from TRBV30 and TRBJ2-2, with unresolved D. Read sequence stops 3 residues before the CDR3 end, and the germline J gene provides the missing end. V lost 0 bases and J 1 base, leaving 3 bases between the germline ends. This CDR3 contains 13 residues. Germline V gives CDR1 GTSNPN, CDR2 SVGIG (reference sequence).

This clone was seen repeatedly, ten times or more. The covered CDR3 bases are TGTGCCAGCAGCGCTGACAGGGATCGGCCCTATGGC. Amino acid sequence: CASSADRDRPYG. The whole CDR3 region reads CASSADRDRPYGYTF. The V call is TRBV5-6, the J call TRBJ1-2; 7 bases align to TRBD1. The sequenced fragment ends 3 residues before the CDR3 boundary, so the rest is inferred from the germline J gene. Trimming removed 4 bases from V and 4 bases from J; junction bases left unmatched: 10. Germline assignment: CDR1 SGHDT and CDR2 YYEEEE. The CDR3 is 15 residues long.

This clone was found many times. The CDR3 extends 3 residues past the end of the read, so its final part is completed from the germline J gene. This rearrangement joins TRBV5-1 to TRBJ2-3; 8 nucleotides align to TRBD2. The CDR3 contains 16 residues. CDR1 SGHRS and CDR2 YFSETQ come from the germline V gene. The trim removed 2 bases at V and 0 bases at J, leaving 5 bases unmatched. Incomplete CDR3 DNA: TGCGCCAGCAGCTTAAGCGGGGGCTCTAGCACAGATACG. Protein sequence: CASSLSGGSSTDT. The whole CDR3 reads CASSLSGGSSTDTQYF.

This clone was detected many times. The CDR3 goes on 3 residues after the read ends, and that part is filled in from the germline J gene. V gene TRBV7-2 combines with J gene TRBJ2-5; TRBD1 matches at 8 bases. CDR3 length equals 14 residues. J was trimmed by 4 bases and V by 6 bases; bases with no gene match: 7. Germline V gene sequence: CDR1 SGHTA, CDR2 FQGNSA. This CDR3 reads CASSRRGLLETQYF. CDR3 DNA (partial): TGTGCCAGCAGTCGCAGGGGGCTGTTAGAGACC.

This clone was recorded many times. The DNA ends 3 residues before the CDR3 does, and the rest of the CDR3 is filled in from the germline J gene. This chain connects TRBV29-1 to TRBJ1-1; D remains unclear. Looked up from germline, CDR1 is SQVTM and CDR2 is ANQGSEA. Trimming cost V 1 base and J 0 bases, with 27 bases left between them. The CDR3 runs to 20 residues. The CDR3 DNA, read in part, is TGCAGCGTTGAAGCCTTGAGGGCGGGTGATGTGGCTCGCATGAACACTGAA. Its translation is CSVEALRAGDVARMNTE. The CDR3 in its entirety is CSVEALRAGDVARMNTEAFF.

CDR3 amino acids: CASSLGRQGETQYF. The CDR3 DNA, read in part, is TGCGCCAGCAGCTTGGGTCGACAGGGAGAGACC. The genes are TRBV5-1 and TRBJ2-5, with 7 bases that match TRBD1. The CDR3 is cut off 3 residues early in the read; its end comes from the germline J gene. The J segment lost 4 bases and the V segment lost 0 bases, leaving 3 bases of the junction unmatched. The CDR3 is 14 amino acids. The germline CDR1 and CDR2 sequences are SGHRS and YFSETQ. Filled out from reference TRBV5-1 and TRBJ2-5, the complete variable domain reads KAGVTQTPRYLIKTRGQQVTLSCSPISGHRSVSWYQQTPGQGLQFLFEYFSETQRNKGNFPGRFSGRQFSNSRSEMNVSTLELGDSALYLCASSLGRQGETQYFGPGTRLLVL.

Many counts were recorded for this clone. The read comes to an end 3 residues before the CDR3 does, leaving the germline J gene to fill in the end. The rearrangement joins TRBV20-1 to TRBJ2-3, with 8 nucleotides matching TRBD2. Germline CDR1 is DFQATT and CDR2 is SNEGSKA (reference sequence). Germline trimming cut 3 bases from V and 1 base from J; bases unmatched to any gene: 15. The CDR3 is 18 amino acids. CDR3 in amino acids: CSARGTGTRNTRTDTQYF. The sequenced CDR3 bases are TGCAGTGCTAGGGGAACGGGGACTAGGAACACCCGCACAGATACG.

This clone was recorded many times. The read comes to an end 3 residues before the CDR3 does, leaving the germline J gene to fill in the end. The chain links TRBV29-1 to TRBJ2-7, with 10 positions matching TRBD1. The CDR3 totals 12 residues. The V gene end was trimmed by 6 bases and the J gene end by 4 bases; junction bases not matched to a gene: 3. Germline CDR1 and CDR2: SQVTM and ANQGSEA. The CDR3 sequence: CSVRTGGYEQYF. The covered CDR3 bases are TGCAGCGTCAGGACAGGGGGTTACGAG.

This clone was seen ten or more times. The read comes to an end 3 residues before the CDR3 does, leaving the germline J gene to fill in the end. The chain joins TRBV7-6 to TRBJ1-1; 7 positions match TRBD1. Germline loops: CDR1 SGHVS, CDR2 FNYEAQ. The CDR3 loop spans 17 amino acids. With 3 bases clipped from V and 0 bases from J, the junction kept 10 bases outside the gene matches. The CDR3: CASSLAATGSMNTEAFF. CDR3 DNA (partial): TGTGCCAGCAGCTTGGCGGCGACAGGGAGCATGAACACTGAA. Using reference TRBV7-6 and TRBJ1-1 for the parts outside the CDR3, the full variable domain is GAGVSQSPRYKVTKRGQDVALRCDPISGHVSLYWYRQALGQGPEFLTYFNYEAQQDKSGLPNDRFSAERPEGSISTLTIQRTEQRDSAMYRCASSLAATGSMNTEAFFGQGTRLTVV.

In this sample, this clone turned up many times. The CDR3 end falls 3 residues outside the read, so it is completed with the germline J gene. The chain has TRBV14 and TRBJ2-3, with TRBD2 matching 8 bases. Losses at the gene ends were 3 bases for V and 2 bases for J; bases not matched to a gene: 4. Germline V gives CDR1 SGHDN, CDR2 FVKESK. This CDR3 is 15 amino acids long. Here the CDR3 reads CASSHPGLVTDTQYF. The sequenced CDR3 bases are TGTGCCAGCAGCCACCCGGGACTAGTCACAGATACG.